The T cell receptor (beta chain) described here comes from a study of preoperative IRX-2 immunotherapy in early breast cancer. Indicated treatment: preoperative locoregional IRX-2 cytokine immunotherapy. This phase Ib study tested locoregional IRX-2 cytokine immunotherapy given before surgery. Germline V lookup: CDR1 WSHSY, CDR2 SAAADI. This CDR3 comprises 14 residues. As regards this clone: A read error may produce the germline difference seen at one junction end.

Assay: immunoSEQ multiplex PCR; the TCRdb copy retains only in-frame clones and omits some. The data contain about 98,000 clones, 86% of them singletons. The rearrangement uses TRBV10-2 and TRBJ2-7, with D possibly TRBD1 on 6 matching bases. This specimen consisted of tumor tissue, obtained after IRX-2 immunotherapy. The source is a human donor with breast cancer. The CDR3 loop reads CASTGLEQGGEQYF. The DNA for the CDR3 is TGCGCCAGCACGGGGCTGGAACAGGGCGGCGAGCAGTACTTT.